A single sample gave rise to the 8 T cell receptor beta chains below, sequenced in a study of T-cell reconstitution after alpha-beta-depleted transplantation in children. Preparation of the TCRbeta library was carried out with unique molecular identifiers. MiXCR was run by TCRdb on the PCR reads, yielding one entry per CDR3 protein. The repertoire holds about 580,000 distinct CDR3 sequences, with more than 20% as singletons. The sample was PBMCs, mostly from graft donor cells, taken 360 days after TCRalphabeta/CD19-depleted stem cell transplant. The receptor set was obtained from a boy younger than two who had a stem cell transplant for acute myeloid leukemia, so the T cells may come from the graft donor.

This clonotype was detected a few times. The rearrangement joins TRBV13 to TRBJ2-1, with a possible D match to TRBD2 (6 bases). The CDR3 consists of 16 residues. Germline V gene sequence: CDR1 PRHDT, CDR2 FYEKMQ (reference sequence). Trimming shortened V by 4 bases and J by 3 bases, and 16 bases separated the two germline ends. The CDR3 DNA follows: TGTGCCAGCAGCTCCTCCCCGGGACTCATCTACAATGAGCAGTTCTTC. Protein product: CASSSSPGLIYNEQFF.

There are many counts of this clonotype. This chain links TRBV20-1 with TRBJ2-1; a possible D gene is TRBD1 (5 bases). Germline V CDR1 and CDR2: DFQATT, SNEGSKA (reference sequence). This CDR3 comprises 14 residues. V was pared by 5 bases and J by 4 bases, with 15 bases between. Here the CDR3 DNA reads TGCAGTGCTCAACCAGGGTTTAGTTACAATGAGCAGTTCTTC. Amino acids: CSAQPGFSYNEQFF.

This clonotype was seen only a few times. The rearrangement links TRBV20-1 to TRBJ1-1; perhaps TRBD1 as D (6 bases). CDR3 size: 13 residues. V was trimmed by 1 base and J by 7 bases, leaving 13 bases between them. Germline CDR1 reads DFQATT; CDR2 reads SNEGSKA (reference sequence). CDR3 bases: TGCAGTGCTAGAGCTTTTACAGGGAATGAAGCTTTCTTT. It translates to CSARAFTGNEAFF.

In this sample, this clonotype turned up a few times. The V call is TRBV20-1, the J call TRBJ1-1, with 9 positions matching TRBD1. Germline-derived CDR1 and CDR2 are DFQATT and SNEGSKA (reference sequence). Trimming took 1 base from V and 1 from J; bases not matched to a gene: 10. The CDR3 sequence is 17 residues long. As DNA, the CDR3 is TGCAGTGCTAGAGGAGGGACAGGGAAGGATACGAACACTGAAGCTTTCTTT. Translating gives CSARGGTGKDTNTEAFF.

The V call is TRBV11-3, the J call TRBJ2-3, with D tentatively TRBD2 (6 bases). The V and J ends lost 1 base and 5 bases respectively, with 10 bases between them. The CDR3 is made up of 14 amino acids. Per germline, CDR1 SGHNT and CDR2 YENEEA. This CDR3 is CASSLGGVEDTQYF. DNA for the CDR3: TGTGCCAGCAGCTTAGGCGGGGTGGAAGATACGCAGTATTTT. The full variable domain, completed using reference TRBV11-3 and TRBJ2-3, is EAGVVQSPRYKIIEKKQPVAFWCNPISGHNTLYWYLQNLGQGPELLIRYENEEAVDDSQLPKDRFSAERLKGVDSTLKIQPAELGDSAVYLCASSLGGVEDTQYFGPGTRLTVL.

At least ten counts were recorded for this clonotype. The CDR3 loop is CASSLERGGEGETQYF. The CDR3 DNA sequence: TGTGCCAGCAGCTTGGAGCGGGGGGGCGAGGGAGAGACCCAGTACTTC. This sequence joins TRBV5-6 and TRBJ2-5; 10 bases align to TRBD2. The CDR3 is 16 amino acids. V dropped 0 bases and J dropped 4; count of bases not matched to a gene: 6. Germline CDR1 and CDR2: SGHDT and YYEEEE.

This clonotype has just a few counts. This chain's CDR3 is CANSTRGTSYEQYV. DNA of the CDR3: TGCGCCAATTCTACTCGGGGGACGTCCTACGAGCAGTACGTC. The genes are TRBV10-2 and TRBJ2-7; a weak D match, TRBD2 (6 bases). The ends were cut back, 10 bases at V and 1 base at J, with 17 bases in the middle. Germline V lookup: CDR1 WSHSY, CDR2 SAAADI. The CDR3 is 14 residues long.

The chain uses TRBV7-9 and TRBJ1-1, with D hard to call. Germline CDR1 reads SEHNR; CDR2 reads FQNEAQ (reference sequence). Trimming stripped 1 base from V and 0 bases from J, with 9 bases between. The CDR3 totals 15 residues. Written as DNA, the CDR3 is TGTGCCAGCAGCTTAGGGGAACTGGTGAACACTGAAGCTTTCTTT. Its protein is CASSLGELVNTEAFF.